Listed below are T cell receptor beta chains from one sample, sequenced in a study of cytomegalovirus exposure and HLA in healthy donors. Generated by immunoSEQ multiplex PCR, the TCRdb table keeps only in-frame clones and is missing some. The sample lists around 150,000 clones, around 80% occurring once. What was sequenced was PBMCs. The origin of the receptors is a man aged 25-45 years in good health and CMV-seropositive. CDR3s include the opening cysteine and the closing phenylalanine or tryptophan. Each record gives: V gene, clone size, D gene, J gene, CDR3 DNA, CDR3 protein. The D gene is left open where the match is weak. The listing skips clone size in some rows; elsewhere it reads once, few, many or a size class.

V: TRBV5-8; size: few; D: .; J: TRBJ2-2; DNA: TGTGCCAGCAGCTTAGGGGGAGCCGGGGAGCTGTTTTTT; CDR3: CASSLGGAGELFF
V: TRBV5-1; size: .; D: .; J: TRBJ2-3; DNA: TGCGCCAGCAGCTTGGAGTTGGCGGGAACTAGCACAGATACGCAGTATTTT; CDR3: CASSLELAGTSTDTQYF
V: TRBV6-6; size: .; D: TRBD1; J: TRBJ1-6; DNA: TGTGCCAGCAGAGACCGGGACAGGGCTAATTCACCCCTCCACTTT; CDR3: CASRDRDRANSPLHF
V: TRBV7-2; size: once; D: .; J: TRBJ2-5; DNA: TGTGCCAGCAGCTTAGAAGGGGCGCAAGAGACCCAGTACTTC; CDR3: CASSLEGAQETQYF
V: TRBV10-3; size: few; D: TRBD2; J: TRBJ2-3; DNA: TGTGCCAGCCGACTAGCGGGGGGTCTCAGCACAGATACGCAGTATTTT; CDR3: CASRLAGGLSTDTQYF
V: TRBV4-1; size: .; D: .; J: TRBJ1-6; DNA: TGCGCCAGCAGCCATCGGGTCGATTATTCACCCCTCCACTTT; CDR3: CASSHRVDYSPLHF
V: TRBV7-2; size: once; D: TRBD1; J: TRBJ2-2; DNA: TGTGCCAGCAGCTTAGCGTATAGGACAGGGGCTATGACCGGGGAGCTGTTTTTT; CDR3: CASSLAYRTGAMTGELFF
V: TRBV9; size: .; D: .; J: TRBJ1-2; DNA: TGTGCCAGCAGCGTAGCAACAGGGAGCTATGGCTACACCTTC; CDR3: CASSVATGSYGYTF
V: TRBV11-2; size: .; D: TRBD2; J: TRBJ2-7; DNA: TGTGCCAGCAGCTTTGAGCGGGGCTCCTACGAGCAGTACTTC; CDR3: CASSFERGSYEQYF
V: TRBV4-1; size: once; D: .; J: TRBJ2-5; DNA: TGCGCCAGCAGCCATATTACACAGAAAATCCAAGAGACCCAGTACTTC; CDR3: CASSHITQKIQETQYF
V: TRBV10-3; size: .; D: TRBD2; J: TRBJ2-1; DNA: TGTGCCATCAGCCTAGGGATGGGGGAGGGTGGCAATGAGCAGTTCTTC; CDR3: CAISLGMGEGGNEQFF
V: TRBV19; size: few; D: .; J: TRBJ1-2; DNA: TGTGCCAGTAGTGCCGCTACAGGGACGGGAGGCTACACCTTC; CDR3: CASSAATGTGGYTF
V: TRBV7-7; size: .; D: TRBD2; J: TRBJ2-3; DNA: TGTGCCAGCAGCTTAGGGTCGGGACTAGCAGCAGATACGCAGTATTTT; CDR3: CASSLGSGLAADTQYF
V: TRBV10-1; size: .; D: TRBD1; J: TRBJ1-1; DNA: TGCGCCAGCAGCCGGACAGGGGGGAACACTGAAGCTTTCTTT; CDR3: CASSRTGGNTEAFF
V: TRBV27; size: .; D: TRBD1; J: TRBJ1-5; DNA: TGTGCCAGCAGTTCCCTCGGGACAGGGGACAATCAGCCCCAGCATTTT; CDR3: CASSSLGTGDNQPQHF
V: TRBV7-8; size: .; D: .; J: TRBJ2-7; DNA: TGTGCCAGCAGGATCGGGGTGGGTTTTCGAGACGAGCAGTACTTC; CDR3: CASRIGVGFRDEQYF
V: TRBV4-1; size: .; D: .; J: TRBJ1-5; DNA: TGCGCCAGCAGCCAACAGGGTCAAAATCAGCCCCAGCATTTT; CDR3: CASSQQGQNQPQHF
V: TRBV1; size: many; D: .; J: TRBJ2-7; DNA: TGCACCAGCAGCCAAATAGGACTAGCGGAGTCCTCCTACGAGCAGTACTTC; CDR3: CTSSQIGLAESSYEQYF
V: TRBV10-2; size: .; D: .; J: TRBJ1-2; DNA: TGCGCCAAACCCCTAGGCAGTGCGGACTATGGCTACACCTTC; CDR3: CAKPLGSADYGYTF
V: TRBV30; size: .; D: TRBD1; J: TRBJ1-1; DNA: TGTGCCTGGAGTGTAACAGGGGACACTGAAGCTTTCTTT; CDR3: CAWSVTGDTEAFF
V: TRBV18; size: .; D: TRBD1; J: TRBJ1-4; DNA: TGTGCCAGCTCACCGGGGACAGGGCACAATGAAAAACTGTTTTTT; CDR3: CASSPGTGHNEKLFF
V: TRBV5-1; size: .; D: TRBD2; J: TRBJ2-1; DNA: TGCGCCAGCAGCTTGGAAGCTAGCGGGAGGAACAATGAGCAGTTCTTC; CDR3: CASSLEASGRNNEQFF
V: TRBV7-9; size: .; D: TRBD1; J: TRBJ1-4; DNA: TGTGCCAGCAGCTCCTCTGAGGGACAGGGAAATGAAAAACTGTTTTTT; CDR3: CASSSSEGQGNEKLFF
V: TRBV6-5; size: .; D: .; J: TRBJ2-5; DNA: TGTGCCACCCGGACAGTCCAAGAGACCCAGTACTTC; CDR3: CATRTVQETQYF
V: TRBV18; size: .; D: TRBD1; J: TRBJ2-7; DNA: TGTGCCAGCTCACCCATGGGACAGGCCACCTACGAGCAGTACTTC; CDR3: CASSPMGQATYEQYF
V: TRBV6-5; size: .; D: .; J: TRBJ2-3; DNA: TGTGCCACGACGGAGGGCCGGAGGGGAGATACGCAGTATTTT; CDR3: CATTEGRRGDTQYF
V: TRBV18; size: .; D: .; J: TRBJ2-5; DNA: TGTGCCAGCTCACCGGAACAGACCCAAGAGACCCAGTACTTC; CDR3: CASSPEQTQETQYF
V: TRBV29-1; size: .; D: .; J: TRBJ1-1; DNA: TGCAGCGTCTGCAGGGATGAAGACACTGAAGCTTTCTTT; CDR3: CSVCRDEDTEAFF
V: TRBV25-1; size: many; D: .; J: TRBJ1-2; DNA: TGTGCCAGCAGTGAATCTAGGGGCCGCTATGGCTACACCTTC; CDR3: CASSESRGRYGYTF
V: TRBV5-6; size: .; D: TRBD2; J: TRBJ2-7; DNA: TGTGCCAGCAGCTCTAGCGGGAGGACGTACGAGCAGTACTTC; CDR3: CASSSSGRTYEQYF
V: TRBV19; size: .; D: .; J: TRBJ2-2; DNA: TGTGCCAGTAGTATAGCGCAGGGTAAGGCCGGGGAGCTGTTTTTT; CDR3: CASSIAQGKAGELFF
V: TRBV11-2; size: .; D: .; J: TRBJ2-2; DNA: TGTGCCAGCAGCCTCCTCGGGGACTACACCGGGGAGCTGTTTTTT; CDR3: CASSLLGDYTGELFF
V: TRBV18; size: .; D: .; J: TRBJ1-1; DNA: TGTGCCAGCTCACCAGTTAAAACTATAACTGAAGCTTTCTTT; CDR3: CASSPVKTITEAFF
V: TRBV4-2; size: .; D: .; J: TRBJ1-1; DNA: TGTGCCAGCAGCCAAGATAGCCGTGGGGCGACTTTCTTT; CDR3: CASSQDSRGATFF
V: TRBV19; size: .; D: TRBD2; J: TRBJ2-1; DNA: TGCCCGGGGCTAGCGGGAGCCAATGAGCAGTTCTTC; CDR3: CPGLAGANEQFF
V: TRBV29-1; size: .; D: .; J: TRBJ2-5; DNA: TGCAGCCACCCTGGGGCGTACCAAGAGACCCAGTACTTC; CDR3: CSHPGAYQETQYF
V: TRBV29-1; size: once; D: TRBD1; J: TRBJ1-2; DNA: TGCAGCGTAGTCACGGACAGGCCCTATTATGGCTACACCTTC; CDR3: CSVVTDRPYYGYTF
V: TRBV7-4; size: once; D: .; J: TRBJ1-4; DNA: TGTGCCAGCAGCTTCCGACTAGCGGGGGGGCCTGGTAATGAAAAACTGTTTTTT; CDR3: CASSFRLAGGPGNEKLFF
V: TRBV7-9; size: .; D: TRBD2; J: TRBJ2-3; DNA: TGTGCCAGCAGCTCTCGACTAGCGGGGGCCCAAAGCACAGATACGCAGTATTTT; CDR3: CASSSRLAGAQSTDTQYF
V: TRBV18; size: .; D: TRBD1; J: TRBJ1-2; DNA: TGTGCCAGCTCACCTCCAGGGGGCCAGGGCTACACCTTC; CDR3: CASSPPGGQGYTF
V: TRBV7-8; size: .; D: .; J: TRBJ2-2; DNA: TGTGCCAGCAGCCCGGATAGCAGAGGCAAGAACACCGGGGAGCTGTTTTTT; CDR3: CASSPDSRGKNTGELFF
V: TRBV11-2; size: .; D: .; J: TRBJ2-4; DNA: TGTGCCAGCAGCGCGGACGCAGGGGCCAAAAACATTCAGTACTTC; CDR3: CASSADAGAKNIQYF
V: TRBV5-1; size: .; D: TRBD1; J: TRBJ1-1; DNA: TGCGCCAGCAGCTTGAACAGGGGAGGAACTGAAGCTTTCTTT; CDR3: CASSLNRGGTEAFF
V: TRBV25-1; size: .; D: .; J: TRBJ2-1; DNA: TGTGCCAGCAGTGCCTCAGGAACAGAGAACTACAATGAGCAGTTCTTC; CDR3: CASSASGTENYNEQFF
V: TRBV5-4; size: .; D: TRBD1; J: TRBJ2-4; DNA: TGTGCCAGCAGCTCGATGGACAGGGGAGTCGGAAACATTCAGTACTTC; CDR3: CASSSMDRGVGNIQYF